This record covers a single T cell receptor (beta chain). The antigen is unknown. The data belong to a study of cytomegalovirus exposure and HLA in healthy donors. General study findings and limits: What was likely a sequencing artifact was a cluster of highly shared sequence variants.

PCR primers comprised 60 Vbeta and 13 Jbeta primers. Sequencing used immunoSEQ multiplex PCR; TCRdb keeps in-frame clones, though not all of them. Here the sample spans around 150,000 clones, 9.4% being singletons. After removal of 5 bases from V and 4 bases from J, the junction contained 6 bases not matched to a gene. Germline V gives CDR1 SGHTA, CDR2 FQGNSA. This CDR3 region has 15 residues. The J gene is TRBJ2-2, the V gene TRBV7-2; TRBD1 matches at 8 bases. The sequenced material came from PBMCs. The TCR comes from a male donor in good health and CMV-seronegative. The CDR3 DNA follows: TGTGCCAGCAGCAACAGACAGGGGATCACCGGGGAGCTGTTTTTT. The encoded protein is CASSNRQGITGELFF.